This entry concerns a single T cell receptor (beta chain). The antigen is undetermined. The sample comes from a study of CD8+CD57+ T cells in acquired aplastic anemia. Findings of the study overall: About 30 was the count of CD8+ CDR3 sequences that patients shared with controls.

The use of genomic DNA as template underpinned the TCR beta VDJ and CDR3 profiling. Using its own MiXCR run on the reads, TCRdb lists one record per CDR3 protein. The table includes around 250,000 distinct CDR3 sequences, 82% detected once. An expansion of CD8+CD57+ cells by flow cytometry had been shown in patients chosen for sequencing. Looked up from germline, CDR1 is SGHVS and CDR2 is FQNEAQ. V dropped 2 bases and J dropped 9; count of bases not matched to a gene: 10. The CDR3 contains 14 residues. The sequencing sample was made of sorted CD4+, CD8+, or CD8+CD57+ T cells (not recorded which) from PBMCs. The clonotype originates from a human donor with aplastic anemia. The chain recombines TRBV7-8 with TRBJ2-7; TRBD1 matches 7 bases. This CDR3 is CASSLTGEHYTQYF. For the CDR3, the DNA is TGTGCCAGCAGCTTAACAGGGGAGCACTATACGCAGTACTTC.